These 15 T cell receptor beta chains share one sample of origin, sequenced in a study of cytomegalovirus exposure and HLA in healthy donors. A multiplex PCR was run with 60 Vbeta primers and 13 Jbeta primers. Method: immunoSEQ multiplex PCR; TCRdb's copy keeps in-frame clones and lacks some. This table has more than 100,000 clones, 75% to 90% appearing once. The specimen sequenced was PBMCs. The source of these receptors is a woman between 50 and 59 years old in good health and CMV-seropositive.

This chain joins TRBV18 and TRBJ2-1; TRBD2 is a possible D gene (6 bases). V was cut by 1 base and J by 4 bases, with 8 bases left in between. In germline, CDR1 is KGHSH, CDR2 LQKENI. This CDR3 comprises 14 residues. The CDR3 DNA reads TGTGCCAGCTCACCACGGACTATTTACAATGAGCAGTTCTTC. It yields the protein CASSPRTIYNEQFF.

The CDR3 protein is CASSAQGIGVYGYTF. In DNA, the CDR3 is TGTGCCAGCAGTGCACAGGGGATAGGGGTCTATGGCTACACCTTC. The chain uses TRBV25-1 and TRBJ1-2; 7 nucleotides line up with TRBD1. Germline CDR1 reads MGHDK; CDR2 reads SYGVNS. J gave up 4 bases and V 4 bases, and 9 bases lay outside the gene matches. The length of the CDR3 is 15 residues.

The rearrangement joins TRBV2 to TRBJ2-1, with TRBD2 matching over 11 bases. Germline CDR1 reads SNHLY; CDR2 reads FYNNEI. The CDR3 spans 15 residues. Trimming took 4 bases from V and 9 from J; bases not matched to a gene: 8. The CDR3 loop reads CASSAGLAGGGEQFF. CDR3 DNA sequence: TGTGCCAGCAGTGCCGGGCTAGCGGGGGGCGGTGAGCAGTTCTTC.

The chain links TRBV19 to TRBJ1-2; 8 nucleotides align to TRBD1. Per germline, CDR1 LNHDA and CDR2 SQIVND (reference sequence). CDR3 length equals 13 residues. V gave up 7 bases and J gave up 6 bases; unmatched junction bases: 7. As DNA, the CDR3 is TGTGCCAGTACCATTACAGGGGGGAATGGCTACACCTTC. This codes for CASTITGGNGYTF.

The chain couples TRBV2 to TRBJ2-3; TRBD1 agrees at 11 bases. From germline, CDR1 is SNHLY and CDR2 FYNNEI. The CDR3 consists of 16 residues. The junction had 5 bases not matched to a gene; V was cut back by 6 bases and J by 0 bases. CDR3 in DNA: TGTGCCAGCAGGCCCTGGGACAGGGGGAGCACAGATACGCAGTATTTT. Protein sequence: CASRPWDRGSTDTQYF.

As regards this clone: One junction end does not reproduce the germline sequence, and a read error may be involved. This chain links TRBV7-9 with TRBJ1-1, with D perhaps matching TRBD1 (6 bases). This CDR3 has 14 amino acids. Looked up from germline, CDR1 is SEHNR and CDR2 is FQNEAQ (reference sequence). The CDR3 reads CSSRKDSEYTEAFF. Here the CDR3 DNA reads TGTTCCAGCAGAAAGGACAGTGAATACACTGAAGCTTTCTTT. Full variable domain (missing parts from reference TRBV7-9 and TRBJ1-1): DTGVSQNPRHKITKRGQNVTFRCDPISEHNRLYWYRQTLGQGPEFLTYFQNEAQLEKSRLLSDRFSAERPKGSFSTLEIQRTEQGDSAMYLCSSRKDSEYTEAFFGQGTRLTVV.

The genes are TRBV5-4 and TRBJ1-2, with 7 bases lining up with TRBD1. CDR1 SGHNT and CDR2 YYREEE come from the germline V gene (reference sequence). The length of the CDR3 is 15 residues. V gave up 0 bases and J gave up 8 bases; unmatched junction bases: 10. The DNA of the CDR3 is TGTGCCAGCAGCTTGGCTAAGACGTCAGGGGGGGGCTACACCTTC. Its protein product is CASSLAKTSGGGYTF.

This sequence joins TRBV4-1 and TRBJ1-1; 7 bases are a match to TRBD1. Germline assignment: CDR1 MGHRA and CDR2 YSYEKL. Germline trimming cut 4 bases from V and 4 bases from J; bases unmatched to any gene: 3. This CDR3 contains 13 residues. The CDR3 nucleotides are TGCGCCAGCAGCCTTACAGGGGCCACTGAAGCTTTCTTT. It codes for CASSLTGATEAFF.

The chain uses TRBV7-9 and TRBJ1-1; 9 bases line up with TRBD1. Trimming at V came to 5 bases and at J to 4 bases, leaving 8 bases not matched to a gene. The CDR3 runs to 15 residues. The germline V gene encodes CDR1 SEHNR and CDR2 FQNEAQ (reference sequence). This CDR3 is CASSRPGQGGTEAFF. In nucleotides, the CDR3 is TGTGCCAGCAGCCGACCGGGACAGGGAGGCACTGAAGCTTTCTTT.

This chain connects TRBV28 to TRBJ2-1; 11 nucleotides align to TRBD2. CDR3 length: 15 residues. The germline V gene encodes CDR1 MDHEN and CDR2 SYDVKM. The V segment lost 6 bases and the J segment 7 bases; nucleotides outside the gene matches: 8. CDR3 loop: CASRFGTSGSNEQFF. The CDR3 region has the DNA TGTGCCAGCAGGTTCGGGACTAGCGGTAGTAATGAGCAGTTCTTC. Variable domain in full (rest from reference TRBV28 and TRBJ2-1): DVKVTQSSRYLVKRTGEKVFLECVQDMDHENMFWYRQDPGLGLRLIYFSYDVKMKEKGDIPEGYSVSREKKERFSLILESASTNQTSMYLCASRFGTSGSNEQFFGPGTRLTVL.

This chain connects TRBV5-5 to TRBJ1-6; 8 nucleotides agree with TRBD1. V was pared by 0 bases and J by 7 bases, with 3 bases of the junction left unmatched. CDR1 and CDR2 from the germline V gene are SGHKS and YYEKEE (reference sequence). The CDR3 has 15 amino acids. The DNA of the CDR3 is TGTGCCAGCAGCTTGGCCCCAGGGGGCAATTCACCCCTCCACTTT. Translated: CASSLAPGGNSPLHF.

V and J are TRBV4-3 and TRBJ2-2; 10 nucleotides align to TRBD2. The V gene's germline CDR1 is LGHNA and CDR2 YSLEER. This CDR3 has 15 residues. V lost 3 bases and J lost 3; bases outside the gene matches: 1. For the CDR3, the DNA is TGCGCCAGCAGCCACGGGACTAGCGACACCGGGGAGCTGTTTTTT. Translating it yields CASSHGTSDTGELFF.

The chain recombines TRBV27 with TRBJ2-7; TRBD1 aligns across 8 bases. The junction had 7 bases not matched to a gene; V was cut back by 5 bases and J by 4 bases. The CDR3 length is 14 residues. Germline lookup yields CDR1 MNHEY and CDR2 SMNVEV (reference sequence). CDR3 sequence reads: CASSGGTGRYEQYF. For the CDR3, the DNA is TGTGCCAGCAGTGGCGGGACAGGCCGTTACGAGCAGTACTTC.

This chain connects TRBV9 to TRBJ2-1; 11 bases fit TRBD2. Losses at the gene ends were 2 bases for V and 4 bases for J; bases not matched to a gene: 2. This CDR3 is 15 amino acids long. Per germline, CDR1 SGDLS and CDR2 YYNGEE. The chain's CDR3 is CASSVTSGGYNEQFF. DNA for the CDR3: TGTGCCAGCAGCGTCACTAGCGGGGGATACAATGAGCAGTTCTTC.

The V call is TRBV18, the J call TRBJ2-1; 7 bases are a match to TRBD2. The junction had 7 bases not matched to a gene; V was cut back by 3 bases and J by 8 bases. Germline CDR1 reads KGHSH; CDR2 reads LQKENI. The CDR3 runs 14 residues. CDR3 nucleotide sequence: TGTGCCAGCTCACCCGGGACTACTCACCATGAGCAGTTCTTC. This codes for CASSPGTTHHEQFF.